What follows describes a single T cell receptor beta chain. The record originates from a study of control samples from healthy donors and cancer patients. Assay used: immunoSEQ multiplex PCR; TCRdb lists only in-frame clones, some missing. The sample holds under 80,000 clones, over 75% seen once. This CDR3 has 12 residues. V was pared by 5 bases and J by 1 base, with 6 bases between. Germline lookup yields CDR1 ENHRY and CDR2 SYGVKD. This TCR was recovered from a man aged 45-65 years in good health. J is TRBJ2-7 and V is TRBV10-3, with D possibly matching TRBD1 (6 bases). Source material: blood. The CDR3 bases are TGTGCCATCAGTCAGGGGTCCTACGAGCAGTACTTC. Its translation is CAISQGSYEQYF.